The next 27 T cell receptor beta chains were all read from a single sample in a study of CD8 T cells in ankylosing spondylitis. Via MiXCR, TCRdb re-called the 5' RACE reads, giving one row per CDR3 protein. The sample records roughly 230,000 distinct CDR3 sequences, under 8.5% being singletons. Source material: blood, either unsorted or a sorted T cell fraction (not recorded which). The origin of the receptors is a female donor with ankylosing spondylitis or in good health (not recorded which).

This clonotype was recorded many times. The chain is built from TRBV2 and TRBJ2-5; TRBD2 might be the D (5 bases). Germline-derived CDR1 and CDR2 are SNHLY and FYNNEI. Trimming took 6 bases from V and 0 from J, leaving 5 bases between them. The CDR3 sequence is 12 residues long. The CDR3, as DNA: TGTGCCAGCAGGACTAACCAAGAGACCCAGTACTTC. It is translated as CASRTNQETQYF.

This clonotype occurred many times. The chain uses TRBV6-2 or TRBV6-3 and TRBJ2-2; 9 bases line up with TRBD1. Germline V lookup: CDR1 MNHEY, CDR2 SVGEGT. With 4 bases clipped from V and 4 bases from J, the junction kept 4 bases outside the gene matches. The CDR3 consists of 15 residues. The CDR3 here is CASSFRDRATGELFF. DNA for the CDR3: TGTGCCAGCAGTTTCCGGGACAGGGCCACCGGGGAGCTGTTTTTT.

This clonotype was counted a few times. The rearrangement uses TRBV10-3 and TRBJ2-3; perhaps TRBD2 as D (6 bases). Germline CDR1 is ENHRY and CDR2 is SYGVKD. The CDR3 has 16 amino acids. The germline V and J ends were trimmed by 3 bases and 1 base, with 14 bases remaining between them. In DNA, the CDR3 is TGTGCCATCAGTGATCGAGGGGAGGCCGGCACAGATACGCAGTATTTT. The encoded protein is CAISDRGEAGTDTQYF.

In its sample, this clonotype was seen many times. The J gene is TRBJ1-1, the V gene TRBV3-1; TRBD1 aligns across 9 bases. CDR3 length: 17 amino acids. The germline CDR1 and CDR2 sequences are LGHDT and YNNKEL (reference sequence). V shed 3 bases and J 1 base; nucleotides not matched to a gene: 9. The CDR3 sequence is CASSQDRGVVRNTEAFF. In DNA form, the CDR3 reads TGTGCCAGCAGCCAGGACAGGGGAGTTGTGAGGAACACTGAAGCTTTCTTT.

In its sample, this clonotype was seen many times. The DNA for the CDR3 is TGCAGTGCTAGAGATCTAGGGGGCGGCGCCCGGGAGACCCAGTACTTC. Amino acids: CSARDLGGGARETQYF. The rearrangement joins TRBV20-1 to TRBJ2-5, with 7 bases identical to TRBD1. V lost 0 bases to trimming and J lost 5 bases; unmatched junction nucleotides: 12. CDR1 is DFQATT, CDR2 SNEGSKA, per germline (reference sequence). This CDR3 comprises 16 residues.

This clonotype was seen at least ten times. The rearrangement links TRBV20-1 to TRBJ2-1; 7 bases are shared with TRBD2. The trim removed 2 bases at V and 0 bases at J, leaving 7 bases unmatched. Per germline, CDR1 DFQATT and CDR2 SNEGSKA (reference sequence). The CDR3 consists of 16 residues. The CDR3 coding sequence is TGCAGTGCTAGATCCCCAGCGGGAAGCTCCTACAATGAGCAGTTCTTC. This gives the protein CSARSPAGSSYNEQFF.

In its sample, this clonotype was seen many times. The V call is TRBV15, the J call TRBJ2-3; no clear D. With 5 bases removed from V and 0 bases from J, the gap between germline ends came to 9 bases. This CDR3 spans 14 amino acids. The germline V gene has CDR1 LNHNV and CDR2 YYDKDF (reference sequence). CDR3 sequence reads: CATSGIYSTDTQYF. For the CDR3, the DNA is TGTGCCACCAGCGGTATCTACAGCACAGATACGCAGTATTTT.

This clonotype was counted at least ten times. The chain recombines TRBV6-6 with TRBJ1-2, with no clear D. The germline gives CDR1 MNHNY, CDR2 SVGAGI (reference sequence). V was trimmed by 4 bases and J by 2 bases, leaving 8 bases between them. The CDR3 is made up of 13 amino acids. The CDR3 bases are TGTGCCAGCAGTTCGGACGGCAACTATGGCTACACCTTC. Residues: CASSSDGNYGYTF.

This clonotype appeared many times. J is TRBJ1-2 and V is TRBV5-5; no reliable D call. Trimming shortened V by 0 bases and J by 2 bases, and 5 bases separated the two germline ends. Per germline, CDR1 SGHKS and CDR2 YYEKEE (reference sequence). The CDR3 has 13 amino acids. The CDR3 spells CASSLVQNYGYTF. CDR3 DNA: TGTGCCAGCAGCTTGGTACAGAACTATGGCTACACCTTC.

In its sample, this clonotype was seen many times. The chain links TRBV29-1 to TRBJ2-5; D may be TRBD1 (5 bases). The CDR3 has 13 amino acids. Per the germline V gene, CDR1 is SQVTM and CDR2 is ANQGSEA. CDR3 region: CSVAPRARETQYF. The CDR3, as DNA: TGCAGTGTCGCCCCCAGGGCACGAGAGACCCAGTACTTC.

This clonotype was picked up many times. The rearrangement links TRBV6-2 or TRBV6-3 to TRBJ2-4; no clear D. V gave up 5 bases and J gave up 14 bases, with 13 bases separating them. This CDR3 region has 11 residues. CDR1 and CDR2 (germline): MNHEY, SVGEGT. For the CDR3, the DNA is TGTGCCAGCAGTACCGAGAACGGCGAGTACTTC. Translation gives CASSTENGEYF.

At least ten counts were recorded for this clonotype. This chain links TRBV15 with TRBJ2-1; TRBD2 might be the D (6 bases). The CDR3 extends over 19 amino acids. CDR1 is LNHNV, CDR2 YYDKDF, per germline (reference sequence). Trimming left V 0 bases short and J 7 bases short, with 25 bases between. In DNA form, the CDR3 reads TGTGCCACCAGCAGAGAGATTTGGGGTGCTAGCGCGGCGGGAAATGAGCAGTTCTTC. Its translation is CATSREIWGASAAGNEQFF. Full variable domain (outside the CDR3, taken from reference TRBV15 and TRBJ2-1): DAMVIQNPRYQVTQFGKPVTLSCSQTLNHNVMYWYQQKSSQAPKLLFHYYDKDFNNEADTPDNFQSRRPNTSFCFLDIRSPGLGDTAMYLCATSREIWGASAAGNEQFFGPGTRLTVL.

This clonotype was counted at least ten times. This chain uses TRBV11-2 with TRBJ2-2; D unresolved. The CDR3 consists of 13 residues. V was trimmed by 0 bases and J by 5 bases, leaving 4 bases between them. From germline, CDR1 is SGHAT and CDR2 FQNNGV. This CDR3 is CASSLDMTGELFF. For the CDR3, the DNA is TGTGCCAGCAGCTTAGATATGACCGGGGAGCTGTTTTTT.

At least ten counts were recorded for this clonotype. The chain has TRBV20-1 and TRBJ2-7, with a possible D match to TRBD1 (5 bases). Between the trimmed V and J ends, which lost 3 bases and 5 bases, there was a span of 11 bases. Per germline, CDR1 DFQATT and CDR2 SNEGSKA (reference sequence). CDR3 length: 12 amino acids. The CDR3 coding sequence is TGCAGTGCTAGTTACGGCAGGGACGAGCAGTACTTC. This encodes CSASYGRDEQYF.

This clonotype was recorded many times. V is TRBV5-1 and J is TRBJ2-3; D could derive from TRBD1 or TRBD2 (5 bases each). This CDR3 region has 16 residues. V lost 2 bases to trimming and J lost 1 base, with 14 bases between them. The germline V gene has CDR1 SGHRS and CDR2 YFSETQ. The CDR3 here is CASSFWGNSRTDTQYF. The CDR3, as DNA: TGCGCCAGCAGCTTTTGGGGGAACAGCCGCACAGATACGCAGTATTTT.

In its sample, this clonotype was seen many times. The V call is TRBV5-1, the J call TRBJ2-7; 7 nucleotides match TRBD2. Losses at the gene ends were 4 bases for V and 0 bases for J; bases not matched to a gene: 10. The CDR3 consists of 16 residues. Germline CDR1 SGHRS, CDR2 YFSETQ. The CDR3 loop is CASSPDSSGSSYEQYF. For the CDR3, the DNA is TGCGCCAGCAGCCCGGACTCTAGCGGCAGCTCCTACGAGCAGTACTTC.

This clonotype was found many times. This sequence joins TRBV5-1 and TRBJ2-5; D is possibly TRBD2 (6 bases). The V end lost 2 bases, the J end lost 0 bases, and 17 bases lay between the germline ends. CDR1 is SGHRS and CDR2 is YFSETQ in the germline V gene. This CDR3 is built from 17 residues. The CDR3 here is CASSFVRGTPYQETQYF. DNA for the CDR3: TGCGCCAGCAGCTTTGTCCGGGGGACCCCGTACCAAGAGACCCAGTACTTC.

The V and J genes are TRBV6-6 and TRBJ2-2; D perhaps matches TRBD1 (5 bases). Germline CDR1 MNHNY, CDR2 SVGAGI (reference sequence). Trimming stripped 8 bases from V and 4 bases from J, with 20 bases between. The CDR3 sequence is 16 residues long. The CDR3 DNA follows: TGTGCCAGCTCCAACAGGCCCCCCGGGCGCACCGGGGAGCTGTTTTTT. Its translation is CASSNRPPGRTGELFF.

There are many counts of this clonotype. The V gene is TRBV6-1, the J gene TRBJ2-7; 7 bases align to TRBD1. The CDR3 totals 15 residues. V trimming: 0 bases; J trimming: 3 bases; junction bases outside the gene matches: 5. Germline V CDR1 and CDR2: MNHNS, SASEGT. CDR3 sequence reads: CASSEAPGQFYEQYF. The DNA for the CDR3 is TGTGCCAGCAGTGAAGCGCCGGGACAGTTCTACGAGCAGTACTTC.

This chain uses TRBV6-5 with TRBJ2-5; 11 bases map to TRBD2. This CDR3 contains 15 residues. With 0 bases clipped from V and 3 bases from J, the junction kept 0 bases outside the gene matches. Germline-derived CDR1 and CDR2 are MNHEY and SVGAGI. The CDR3 sequence is CASSYSTSGKETQYF. CDR3 sequence (DNA): TGTGCCAGCAGTTACTCGACTAGCGGGAAAGAGACCCAGTACTTC.

This clonotype was picked up many times. The rearrangement uses TRBV7-9 and TRBJ2-7, with TRBD2 matching 9 bases. Germline V CDR1 and CDR2: SEHNR, FQNEAQ (reference sequence). The CDR3 length is 15 residues. After removal of 5 bases from V and 0 bases from J, the junction contained 5 bases not matched to a gene. The CDR3 DNA reads as TGTGCCAGCAGCCAGACGACTAGCGGCTCCTACGAGCAGTACTTC. It encodes CASSQTTSGSYEQYF.

This clonotype was observed at least ten times. The genes are TRBV7-2 and TRBJ2-7; D uncertain. V was clipped by 2 bases and J by 6 bases, with 8 bases between them. The CDR3 is 12 residues long. CDR1 and CDR2 (germline): SGHTA, FQGNSA. The CDR3, as DNA: TGTGCCAGCAGCTTAAAAATGCGCGAGCAGTACTTC. Its protein product is CASSLKMREQYF.

This clonotype was seen ten or more times. This chain connects TRBV20-1 to TRBJ1-1; TRBD1 aligns across 9 bases. J lost 5 bases, V lost 6 bases, and 7 bases had no gene match. Germline V gene lookup returns CDR1 DFQATT and CDR2 SNEGSKA (reference sequence). The CDR3 consists of 13 residues. CDR3 sequence: CSASRQGVTEAFF. The CDR3 DNA sequence: TGCAGTGCGTCGAGACAGGGGGTGACTGAAGCTTTCTTT.

For this clonotype: This sequence may be a read error, since a much larger clone differs from it by one base. The rearrangement uses TRBV6-2 or TRBV6-3 and TRBJ2-7; 7 nucleotides line up with TRBD2. V lost 10 bases and J lost 6; bases outside the gene matches: 18. Germline V gene sequence: CDR1 MNHEY, CDR2 SVGEGT. CDR3 length: 15 amino acids. As DNA, the CDR3 is TGTGCCAACACTGAGCCTTTGGGAGGGGATGGCGAGCAGTACTTC. Residues: CANTEPLGGDGEQYF.

This clonotype was recorded a few times. The chain links TRBV7-2 to TRBJ2-3; D might be TRBD2 (6 bases). V dropped 5 bases and J dropped 3 bases, with 15 bases sitting between them. The length of the CDR3 is 15 residues. The germline CDR1 and CDR2 sequences are SGHTA and FQGNSA. Written as DNA, the CDR3 is TGTGCCAGCAGCGTCGGGAGACCTAGAACAGATACGCAGTATTTT. Protein product: CASSVGRPRTDTQYF.

The chain carries TRBV7-8 and TRBJ2-3; no definite D call. V lost 7 bases and J 2 bases, leaving 16 bases between the germline ends. Per germline, CDR1 SGHVS and CDR2 FQNEAQ. The CDR3 has 15 amino acids. CDR3 amino acids: CASTIQETFTDTQYF. For the CDR3, the DNA is TGTGCCAGCACCATTCAGGAGACTTTCACAGATACGCAGTATTTT.

Ten or more counts support this clonotype. The chain is built from TRBV14 and TRBJ2-1; possible D gene TRBD2, 5 bases. The length of the CDR3 is 14 residues. Germline V gene data show CDR1 as SGHDN and CDR2 as FVKESK. Trimming removed 1 base from V and 3 bases from J, with 7 bases in between. The CDR3 bases are TGTGCCAGCAGCCAAGGACTAATCTACAATGAGCAGTTCTTC. Protein product: CASSQGLIYNEQFF. Complete variable domain (other parts from reference TRBV14 and TRBJ2-1): EAGVTQFPSHSVIEKGQTVTLRCDPISGHDNLYWYRRVMGKEIKFLLHFVKESKQDESGMPNNRFLAERTGGTYSTLKVQPAELEDSGVYFCASSQGLIYNEQFFGPGTRLTVL.